The 8 T cell receptor beta chains in this list originate from one sample, sequenced in a study of technical replicates of blood from four donors (dated by TCRdb to the late 2010s). The library was obtained by the immunoSEQ multiplex PCR assay. Held by TCRdb, this immuneACCESS table contains in-frame sequences only and omits some clones. Under half of the omission traces to an unresolved V gene where checked; the cause of the rest is unknown. The sample table holds tens of thousands of clones, of which about 88% were seen once. The top ten clonotypes cover 0.41% of the sample. The sample was T cells isolated from PBMCs. The receptors were gathered from a human donor in good health.

This clone was recorded once. The CDR3 sequence: CASARTGRPYEQYF. DNA for the CDR3: TGTGCCAGCGCTCGGACAGGCCGTCCCTACGAGCAGTACTTC. The genes are TRBV5-4 and TRBJ2-7; 7 bases align to TRBD1. The length of the CDR3 is 14 residues. The V gene end was trimmed by 7 bases and the J gene end by 2 bases; junction bases not matched to a gene: 9. Per the germline V gene, CDR1 is SGHNT and CDR2 is YYREEE (reference sequence).

The count of this clone is one. J is TRBJ1-5 and V is TRBV7-8, with D tentatively TRBD1 (6 bases). The CDR3 has 15 residues. Deletions cut 3 bases from V and 6 bases from J, with 15 bases between. Germline CDR1 is SGHVS and CDR2 is FQNEAQ. CDR3 in DNA: TGTGCCAGCAGCTTGATTTACCAGGGGAGTCAGCCCCAGCATTTT. Translation gives CASSLIYQGSQPQHF.

The chain has TRBV28 and TRBJ2-5, with D possibly TRBD2 on 6 matching bases. The CDR3 is 14 amino acids. V gave up 3 bases and J gave up 1 base, with 9 bases separating them. Germline values: CDR1 MDHEN, CDR2 SYDVKM. For the CDR3, the DNA is TGTGCCAGCAGTTTTGTCGGGAGCCAAGAGACCCAGTACTTC. Protein: CASSFVGSQETQYF.

This clone was counted a few times. This chain joins TRBV19 and TRBJ2-1, with 8 nucleotides matching TRBD2. This CDR3 contains 15 residues. The germline gives CDR1 LNHDA, CDR2 SQIVND (reference sequence). With 5 bases clipped from V and 7 bases from J, the junction kept 10 bases outside the gene matches. This chain's CDR3 is CASSGTGGQKNEQFF. CDR3 nucleotides: TGTGCCAGTAGTGGGACGGGAGGGCAGAAGAATGAGCAGTTCTTC.

This sequence joins TRBV6-5 and TRBJ2-1; 9 nucleotides match TRBD1. This CDR3 is built from 15 residues. Germline V gene sequence: CDR1 MNHEY, CDR2 SVGAGI. Trimming removed 8 bases from V and 3 bases from J; junction bases left unmatched: 8. For the CDR3, the DNA is TGTGCCAGCTCTATACGGGACAGGGTCTACAATGAGCAGTTCTTC. It yields the protein CASSIRDRVYNEQFF.

CDR3 sequence: CSGDLYNEQFF. The CDR3 coding sequence is TGCAGTGGGGACTTATACAATGAGCAGTTCTTC. The chain couples TRBV20-1 to TRBJ2-1; D possibly corresponds to TRBD2 (6 bases). This CDR3 region has 11 residues. With 7 bases removed from V and 4 bases from J, the gap between germline ends came to 8 bases. The germline V gene encodes CDR1 DFQATT and CDR2 SNEGSKA (reference sequence).

The rearrangement joins TRBV30 to TRBJ2-7, with a weak D call TRBD1 (6 bases). CDR1 is GTSNPN, CDR2 SVGIG, per germline (reference sequence). Trimming cost V 5 bases and J 5 bases, with 13 bases left between them. This CDR3 region has 12 residues. In DNA form, the CDR3 reads TGTGCCTGGGGGCAGGGGAACGACGAGCAGTACTTC. Encoded protein: CAWGQGNDEQYF.

The J gene is TRBJ1-3, the V gene TRBV19; D call uncertain. Deletions cut 0 bases from V and 6 bases from J, with 6 bases between. The CDR3 totals 13 residues. CDR1 and CDR2 (germline): LNHDA, SQIVND (reference sequence). The chain's CDR3 is CASSIDRENTIYF. The DNA of the CDR3 is TGTGCCAGTAGTATAGATCGCGAAAACACCATATATTTT.